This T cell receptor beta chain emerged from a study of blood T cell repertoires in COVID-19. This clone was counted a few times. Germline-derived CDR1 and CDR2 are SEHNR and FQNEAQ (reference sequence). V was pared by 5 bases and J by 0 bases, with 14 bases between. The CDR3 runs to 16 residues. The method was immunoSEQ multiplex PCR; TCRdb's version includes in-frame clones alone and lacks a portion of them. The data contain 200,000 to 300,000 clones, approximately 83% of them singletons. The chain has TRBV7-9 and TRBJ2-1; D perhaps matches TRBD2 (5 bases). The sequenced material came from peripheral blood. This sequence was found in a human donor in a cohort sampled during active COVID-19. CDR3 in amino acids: CASSRGSGVSYNEQFF. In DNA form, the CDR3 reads TGTGCCAGCAGCCGGGGAAGTGGCGTCTCCTACAATGAGCAGTTCTTC.